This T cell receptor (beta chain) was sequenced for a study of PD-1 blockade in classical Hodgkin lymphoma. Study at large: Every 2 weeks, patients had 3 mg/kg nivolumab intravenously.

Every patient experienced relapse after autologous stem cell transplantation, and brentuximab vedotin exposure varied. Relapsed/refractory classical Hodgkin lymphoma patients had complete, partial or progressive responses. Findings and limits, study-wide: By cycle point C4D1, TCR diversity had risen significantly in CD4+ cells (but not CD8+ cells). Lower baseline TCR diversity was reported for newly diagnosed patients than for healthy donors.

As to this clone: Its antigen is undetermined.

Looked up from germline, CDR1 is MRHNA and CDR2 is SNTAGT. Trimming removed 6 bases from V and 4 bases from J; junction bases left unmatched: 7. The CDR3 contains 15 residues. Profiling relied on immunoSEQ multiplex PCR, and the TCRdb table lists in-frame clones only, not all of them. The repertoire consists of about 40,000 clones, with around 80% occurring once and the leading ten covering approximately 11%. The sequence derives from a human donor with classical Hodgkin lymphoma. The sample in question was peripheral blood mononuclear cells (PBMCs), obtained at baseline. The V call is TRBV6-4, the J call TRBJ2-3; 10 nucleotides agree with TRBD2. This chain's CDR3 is CASSLSGRASDTQYF. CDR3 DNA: TGTGCCAGCAGCTTAAGCGGGAGGGCCTCAGATACGCAGTATTTT.